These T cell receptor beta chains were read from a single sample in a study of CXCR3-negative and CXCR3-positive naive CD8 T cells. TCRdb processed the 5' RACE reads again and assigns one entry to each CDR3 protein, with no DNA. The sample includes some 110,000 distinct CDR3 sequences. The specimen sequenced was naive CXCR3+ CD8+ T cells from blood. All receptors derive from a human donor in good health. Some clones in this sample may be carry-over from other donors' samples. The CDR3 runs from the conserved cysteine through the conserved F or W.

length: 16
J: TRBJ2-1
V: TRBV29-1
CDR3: CSVEGRDTPGNNEQFF

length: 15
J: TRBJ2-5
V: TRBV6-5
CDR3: CASSSVSNEQETQYF

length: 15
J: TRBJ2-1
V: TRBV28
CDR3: CASSLERGDYNEQFF

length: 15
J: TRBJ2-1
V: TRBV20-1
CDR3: CSASGGTHSYNEQFF

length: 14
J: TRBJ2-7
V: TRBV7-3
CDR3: CARPGTGWTYEQYF

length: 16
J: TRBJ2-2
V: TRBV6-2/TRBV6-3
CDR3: CASSYSGHPNTGELFF

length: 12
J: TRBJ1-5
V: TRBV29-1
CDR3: CSVITEDQPQHF

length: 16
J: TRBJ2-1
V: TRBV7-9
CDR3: CASSGQGRDFYNEQFF

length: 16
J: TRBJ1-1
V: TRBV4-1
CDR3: CASSHWTGPGYAEAFF

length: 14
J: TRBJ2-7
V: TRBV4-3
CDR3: CASSQDRERDEQYF

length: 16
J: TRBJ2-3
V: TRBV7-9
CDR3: CASSLASGGFTDTQYF

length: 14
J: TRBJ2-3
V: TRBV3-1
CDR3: CASSPRERTDTQYF

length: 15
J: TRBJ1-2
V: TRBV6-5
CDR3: CASSSLQGTDYGYTF

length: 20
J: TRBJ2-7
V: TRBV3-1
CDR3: CASSQEGPSGRQGLGYEQYF

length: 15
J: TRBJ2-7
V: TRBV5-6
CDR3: CASSPSTGERDEQYF

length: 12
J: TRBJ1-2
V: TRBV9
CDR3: CASSDNGGTETF

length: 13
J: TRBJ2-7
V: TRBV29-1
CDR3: CSVEAREGYEQYF

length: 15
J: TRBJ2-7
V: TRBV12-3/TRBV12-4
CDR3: CASSPNRDPRTEQYF

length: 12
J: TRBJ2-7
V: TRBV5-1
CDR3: CASSPLGAEQYF

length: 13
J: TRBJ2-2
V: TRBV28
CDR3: CASSETNTGELFF

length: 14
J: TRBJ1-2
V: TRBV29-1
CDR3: CSATFSGDNYGYTF

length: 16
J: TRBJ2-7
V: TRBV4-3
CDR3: CASSPSGGGHLYEQYF

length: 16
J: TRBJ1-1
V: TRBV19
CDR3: CASSIERGPMNTEAFF

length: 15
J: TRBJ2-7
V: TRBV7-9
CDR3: CASGYLAGGNYEQYF

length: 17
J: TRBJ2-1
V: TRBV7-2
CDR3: CASSLIYGGPSSNEQFF

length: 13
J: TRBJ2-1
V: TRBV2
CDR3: CASSPRQGDEQFF

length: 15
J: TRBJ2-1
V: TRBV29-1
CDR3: CSAGGVAGEGDEQFF

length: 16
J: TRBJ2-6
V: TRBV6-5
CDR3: CASSPGQFSGANVLTF

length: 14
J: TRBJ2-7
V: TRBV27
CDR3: CASRTLGGSYEQYF

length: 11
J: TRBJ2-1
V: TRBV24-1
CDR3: CATSEFDEQFF

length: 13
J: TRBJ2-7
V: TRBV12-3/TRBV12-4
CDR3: CASSSGLDYEQYF

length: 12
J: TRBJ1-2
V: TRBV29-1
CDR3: CSVEGDRDGYTF

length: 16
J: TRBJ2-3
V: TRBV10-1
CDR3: CASSGRLAGAGDTQYF

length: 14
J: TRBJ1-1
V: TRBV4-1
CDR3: CASSQLFGVPEAFF

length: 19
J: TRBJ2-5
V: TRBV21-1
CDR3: CASSESLASALLYQETQYF

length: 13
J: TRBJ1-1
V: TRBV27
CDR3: CASSLSANTEAFF

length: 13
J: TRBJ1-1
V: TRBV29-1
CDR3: CSVEGISDTEAFF

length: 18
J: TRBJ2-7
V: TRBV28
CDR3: CASSPIKGGTGGTYEQYF

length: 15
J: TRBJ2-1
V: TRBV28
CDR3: CASSWEGLAANEQFF

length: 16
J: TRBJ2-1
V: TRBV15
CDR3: CATSLRTSGRYNEQFF

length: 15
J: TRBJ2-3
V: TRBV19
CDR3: CASSIMGLAADTQYF

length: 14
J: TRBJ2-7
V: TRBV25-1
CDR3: CASSDGHPTGEQYF

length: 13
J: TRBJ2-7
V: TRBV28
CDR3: CASSFQGANEQYF

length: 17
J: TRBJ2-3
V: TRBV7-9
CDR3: CASSLPASLGGTDTQYF

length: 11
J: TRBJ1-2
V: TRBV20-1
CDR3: CSARDLYGYTF

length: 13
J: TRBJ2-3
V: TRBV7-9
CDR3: CASSFPLGDTQYF

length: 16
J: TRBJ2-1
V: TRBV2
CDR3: CASSPTPSGVDNEQFF

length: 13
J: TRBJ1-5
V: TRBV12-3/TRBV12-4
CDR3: CASSSVGTQPQHF

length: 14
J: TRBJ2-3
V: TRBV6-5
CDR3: CASSSFGPTDTQYF

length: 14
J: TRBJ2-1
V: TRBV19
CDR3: CASSYLAGAGEQFF

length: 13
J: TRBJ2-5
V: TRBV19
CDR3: CASKGPMGETQYF

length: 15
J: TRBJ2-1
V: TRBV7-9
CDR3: CASSLERGLYNEQFF

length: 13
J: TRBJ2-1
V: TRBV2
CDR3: CASSERSYNEQFF